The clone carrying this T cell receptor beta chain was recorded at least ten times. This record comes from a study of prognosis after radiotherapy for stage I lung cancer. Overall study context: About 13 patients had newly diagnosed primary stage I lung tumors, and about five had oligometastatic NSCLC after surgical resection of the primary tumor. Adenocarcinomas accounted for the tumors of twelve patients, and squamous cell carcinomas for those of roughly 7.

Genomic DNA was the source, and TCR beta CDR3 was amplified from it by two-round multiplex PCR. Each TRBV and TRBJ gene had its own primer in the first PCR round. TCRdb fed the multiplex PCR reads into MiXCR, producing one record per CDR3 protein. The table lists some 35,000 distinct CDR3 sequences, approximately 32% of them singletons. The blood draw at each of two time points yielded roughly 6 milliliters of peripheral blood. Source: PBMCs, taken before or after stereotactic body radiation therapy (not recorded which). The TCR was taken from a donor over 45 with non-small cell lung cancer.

CDR3 nucleotide sequence: TGTGCCAGCAGCTTCCTTTTGCGAGGGCACGAGCAGTACTTC. It specifies CASSFLLRGHEQYF. The J gene is TRBJ2-7, the V gene TRBV7-2; tentative D call: TRBD2 (5 bases). Between the trimmed V and J ends, which lost 3 bases and 5 bases, there was a span of 14 bases. The CDR3 has 14 amino acids. Germline CDR1 and CDR2: SGHTA and FQGNSA.